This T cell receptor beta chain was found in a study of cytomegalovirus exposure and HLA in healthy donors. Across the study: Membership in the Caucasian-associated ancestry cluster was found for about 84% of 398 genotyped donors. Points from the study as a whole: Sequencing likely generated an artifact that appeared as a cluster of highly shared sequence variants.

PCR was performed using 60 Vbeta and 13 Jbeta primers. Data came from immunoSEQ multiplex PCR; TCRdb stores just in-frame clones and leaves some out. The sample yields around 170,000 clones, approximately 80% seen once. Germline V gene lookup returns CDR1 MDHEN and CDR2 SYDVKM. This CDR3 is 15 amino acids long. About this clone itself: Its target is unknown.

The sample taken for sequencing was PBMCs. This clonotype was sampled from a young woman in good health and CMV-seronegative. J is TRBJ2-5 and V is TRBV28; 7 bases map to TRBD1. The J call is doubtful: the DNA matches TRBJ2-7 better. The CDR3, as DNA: TGTGCCAGCATCACCTCCGGGACAGCTTCCTACGAGCAGTACTTC. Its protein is CASITSGTASYEQYF.